This T cell receptor beta chain was observed in a study of blood T cell repertoires in COVID-19. The CDR3 runs 15 residues. V lost 5 bases to trimming and J lost 4 bases; unmatched junction nucleotides: 9. Germline V CDR1 and CDR2: SEHNR, FQNEAQ (reference sequence). Sequencing was performed with immunoSEQ multiplex PCR; in TCRdb, only in-frame clones are kept and a portion is missing. The repertoire includes 150,000 to 200,000 clones, about 88% of them detected once, and 1% to 1.5% sits in the top ten. The sample comprised PBMCs or T cells enriched from blood (not recorded which). The chain recombines TRBV7-9 with TRBJ2-7, with TRBD1 matching 9 bases. The receptor was isolated from a human donor with acute COVID-19. The donor label of this sample is uncertain. The CDR3 DNA is TGTGCCAGCAGCCCGGGGGACAGGGCCCAATACGAGCAGTACTTC. Translated: CASSPGDRAQYEQYF.